Shown below are 29 T cell receptor beta chains from a single sample sequenced in a study of T cell responses to AZD1222 COVID-19 vaccine. Assay: immunoSEQ multiplex PCR; the TCRdb copy retains only in-frame clones and omits some. The table includes roughly 100,000 clones, around 90% detected once. The material was peripheral blood, obtained on day 0 of AZD1222 vaccination. The source is an adult in good health.

The chain carries TRBV7-3 and TRBJ2-3; 12 nucleotides line up with TRBD2. CDR3 length: 15 amino acids. Unmatched junction bases numbered 5, after V lost 5 bases and J lost 5 bases. The V gene's germline CDR1 is SGHTA and CDR2 FQGTGA. This CDR3 reads CASSLAGGPVDTQYF. CDR3 in DNA: TGTGCCAGCAGCCTAGCGGGGGGGCCGGTAGATACGCAGTATTTT.

The chain combines TRBV4-3 with TRBJ2-7, with TRBD2 matching 11 bases. This CDR3 region has 16 residues. The V and J ends lost 3 bases and 5 bases, in that order; junction bases with no gene match: 9. CDR1 and CDR2 from the germline V gene are LGHNA and YSLEER. The CDR3 DNA sequence: TGCGCCAGCAGCCAGGCTAGCGGGGGGTTGTTCGACGAGCAGTACTTC. The encoded protein is CASSQASGGLFDEQYF.

This chain links TRBV7-2 with TRBJ1-2, with D possibly matching TRBD1 (6 bases). This CDR3 comprises 17 residues. V was trimmed by 2 bases and J by 0 bases, leaving 16 bases between them. Germline values: CDR1 SGHTA, CDR2 FQGNSA. CDR3 protein: CASSLYGQNQANYGYTF. CDR3 in DNA: TGTGCCAGCAGCTTATACGGACAGAATCAAGCTAACTATGGCTACACCTTC. The whole variable domain, remainder taken from reference TRBV7-2 and TRBJ1-2, is GAGVSQSPSNKVTEKGKDVELRCDPISGHTALYWYRQSLGQGLEFLIYFQGNSAPDKSGLPSDRFSAERTGGSVSTLTIQRTQQEDSAVYLCASSLYGQNQANYGYTFGSGTRLTVV.

This chain joins TRBV3-1 (or the pseudogene TRBV3-2) and TRBJ1-2, with unresolved D. Germline V gene lookup returns CDR1 LGHDT and CDR2 YNNKEL (reference sequence). The CDR3 spans 12 residues. The ends were cut back, 1 base at V and 8 bases at J, with 8 bases in the middle. The CDR3 nucleotides are TGTGCCAGCAGCCAAGGCGTTAAGGGCTACACCTTC. It translates to CASSQGVKGYTF.

The chain carries TRBV6-2 or TRBV6-3 and TRBJ1-2; the D gene is possibly TRBD1 (6 bases). The CDR3 length is 14 residues. CDR1 and CDR2 from the germline V gene are MNHEY and SVGEGT. The germline V and J ends were trimmed by 5 bases and 4 bases, with 14 bases remaining between them. The CDR3 here is CASSRLSGVYGYTF. The CDR3 bases are TGTGCCAGCAGTCGGTTATCAGGGGTCTATGGCTACACCTTC.

This chain's CDR3 is CASSQGGNQPQHF. The DNA of the CDR3 is TGTGCCAGCAGCCAAGGGGGCAATCAGCCCCAGCATTTT. The chain uses TRBV14 and TRBJ1-5; no clear D. V gave up 1 base and J gave up 2 bases, with 3 bases separating them. Germline lookup yields CDR1 SGHDN and CDR2 FVKESK. This CDR3 is 13 amino acids long.

Only a few counts were recorded for this clone. The V and J genes are TRBV5-6 and TRBJ2-7; D not certain. The germline V and J ends were trimmed by 2 bases and 3 bases, with 3 bases remaining between them. This CDR3 spans 11 amino acids. CDR1 and CDR2 (germline): SGHDT, YYEEEE. CDR3 amino acids: CASSFGYEQYF. As DNA, the CDR3 is TGTGCCAGCAGCTTCGGCTACGAGCAGTACTTC. Full variable domain (outside the CDR3, taken from reference TRBV5-6 and TRBJ2-7): DAGVTQSPTHLIKTRGQQVTLRCSPKSGHDTVSWYQQALGQGPQFIFQYYEEEERQRGNFPDRFSGHQFPNYSSELNVNALLLGDSALYLCASSFGYEQYFGPGTRLTVT.

The chain recombines TRBV5-6 with TRBJ2-1; the match to TRBD2 covers 9 bases. V lost 6 bases and J lost 4; bases outside the gene matches: 5. The germline V gene encodes CDR1 SGHDT and CDR2 YYEEEE. The CDR3 length is 14 residues. CDR3 residues: CASTRLAEYNEQFF. The CDR3 nucleotides read TGTGCCAGCACCCGACTAGCGGAGTACAATGAGCAGTTCTTC.

The CDR3 bases are TGTGCCAGCAGCTCCTTCACCGGGACAGGGATCCAAGAGACCCAGTACTTC. Encoded protein: CASSSFTGTGIQETQYF. The chain links TRBV5-8 to TRBJ2-5, with 9 positions matching TRBD1. Unmatched junction bases numbered 10, after V lost 3 bases and J lost 1 base. There are 17 residues in the CDR3. Germline CDR1 SGHTS, CDR2 YDEGEE.

The gene calls are TRBV7-9 and TRBJ2-4; 9 bases map to TRBD1. With V trimmed by 4 bases and J by 0 bases, 4 bases remained unmatched. The germline gives CDR1 SEHNR, CDR2 FQNEAQ (reference sequence). The CDR3 runs to 16 residues. CDR3 loop: CASSSGQGSAKNIQYF. The CDR3 DNA reads TGTGCCAGCAGCTCGGGACAGGGTTCAGCCAAAAACATTCAGTACTTC.

The count of this clone is one. V is TRBV19 and J is TRBJ2-5, with 9 bases that match TRBD1. Germline CDR1 is LNHDA and CDR2 is SQIVND (reference sequence). J gave up 5 bases and V 4 bases, and 8 bases lay outside the gene matches. The CDR3 has 15 residues. The CDR3 region has the DNA TGTGCCAGTAGTACAACCGGGACAGGGTTGGAGACCCAGTACTTC. Translating gives CASSTTGTGLETQYF.

This clone has just a few counts. The chain uses TRBV19 and TRBJ1-6; D gene unclear. Per germline, CDR1 LNHDA and CDR2 SQIVND (reference sequence). The V end was cut by 9 bases, the J end by 2 bases, with 11 bases between. This CDR3 region has 14 residues. The CDR3 DNA reads TGTGCCAGCAAGACATCAACCTATAATTCACCCCTCCACTTT. Its protein product is CASKTSTYNSPLHF.

The chain carries TRBV11-3 and TRBJ2-2; D might be TRBD1 (6 bases). From germline, CDR1 is SGHNT and CDR2 YENEEA. Trimming left V 5 bases short and J 1 base short, with 11 bases between. The CDR3 is 15 residues long. The CDR3 nucleotides read TGTGCCAGCAGCCTCCTGACAGGGAACACCGGGGAGCTGTTTTTT. Protein sequence: CASSLLTGNTGELFF.

The rearrangement uses TRBV7-2 and TRBJ2-7; 9 bases agree with TRBD1. J gave up 2 bases and V 2 bases, and 4 bases lay outside the gene matches. The CDR3 totals 15 residues. The germline V gene encodes CDR1 SGHTA and CDR2 FQGNSA. The CDR3 DNA follows: TGTGCCAGCAGCTTAAGGACAGGGGCTGCCTACGAGCAGTACTTC. Residues: CASSLRTGAAYEQYF.

This clone was picked up one time. V gene TRBV27 combines with J gene TRBJ1-5; D gene uncertain. CDR1 and CDR2 (germline): MNHEY, SMNVEV (reference sequence). The CDR3 consists of 13 residues. V lost 2 bases and J lost 5, with 7 bases in between. The CDR3 reads CASSLVWYQPQHF. The CDR3 DNA reads TGTGCCAGCAGTTTAGTCTGGTATCAGCCCCAGCATTTT.

The chain employs TRBV15 and TRBJ1-3, with D tentatively TRBD1 (6 bases). From germline, CDR1 is LNHNV and CDR2 YYDKDF (reference sequence). Between the trimmed V and J ends, which lost 0 bases and 2 bases, there was a span of 11 bases. This CDR3 comprises 16 residues. CDR3 sequence (DNA): TGTGCCACCAGCAGAGATGGCAGGGGACCTGGAAACACCATATATTTT. Protein: CATSRDGRGPGNTIYF.

V gene TRBV2 combines with J gene TRBJ1-5, with D maybe TRBD1 (6 bases). CDR1 is SNHLY and CDR2 is FYNNEI in the germline V gene. CDR3 length: 14 amino acids. V shed 6 bases and J shed 4 bases, with 13 bases lying between them. The CDR3 DNA reads TGTGCCAGCAGGACTAGGACAGCAAATCAGCCCCAGCATTTT. Translated, it gives CASRTRTANQPQHF. Full variable domain (outside the CDR3, taken from reference TRBV2 and TRBJ1-5): EPEVTQTPSHQVTQMGQEVILRCVPISNHLYFYWYRQILGQKVEFLVSFYNNEISEKSEIFDDQFSVERPDGSNFTLKIRSTKLEDSAMYFCASRTRTANQPQHFGDGTRLSIL.

This chain joins TRBV7-6 and TRBJ1-4; D not resolved. Looked up from germline, CDR1 is SGHVS and CDR2 is FNYEAQ. CDR3 length: 14 residues. Trimming pared 5 bases from V and 3 bases from J, leaving 10 bases between. In DNA form, the CDR3 reads TGTGCCAGCAGCCCTGGACGGGCTAATGAAAAACTGTTTTTT. This gives the protein CASSPGRANEKLFF.

V usage is TRBV7-8 and J usage is TRBJ2-7; TRBD1 might be the D (6 bases). Trimming removed 1 base at V and 3 bases at J, with 10 bases between. CDR3 length: 14 residues. Germline loops: CDR1 SGHVS, CDR2 FQNEAQ. The CDR3 DNA follows: TGTGCCAGCAGCTTAGTTCCAGGGGTCTACGAGCAGTACTTC. Its protein is CASSLVPGVYEQYF.

The CDR3 bases are TGTGCCAGCAGGTCTCGAAACACCATATATTTT. It translates to CASRSRNTIYF. This rearrangement joins TRBV6-5 to TRBJ1-3, with unresolved D. CDR1 is MNHEY and CDR2 is SVGAGI in the germline V gene. Trimming cost V 6 bases and J 5 bases, with 5 bases left between them. This CDR3 has 11 amino acids.

The chain joins TRBV19 to TRBJ1-5; no reliable D call. The length of the CDR3 is 13 residues. Germline V gives CDR1 LNHDA, CDR2 SQIVND (reference sequence). V was cut by 6 bases and J by 5 bases, with 11 bases left in between. The CDR3 is CASSNREDQPQHF. The CDR3 nucleotides read TGTGCCAGTAGCAACCGGGAGGATCAGCCCCAGCATTTT.

The rearrangement joins TRBV21-1 to TRBJ1-5. TRBV21-1 is a known pseudogene. The CDR3 consists of 16 residues. Here the CDR3 DNA reads TGTGCCAGCAGCTACCCTGGGGGACGGGACGGGGAGCCCCAGCATTTT. Its translation is CASSYPGGRDGEPQHF.

The chain employs TRBV19 and TRBJ1-4; D unclear. CDR1 is LNHDA, CDR2 SQIVND, per germline (reference sequence). This CDR3 comprises 15 residues. Trimming took off 3 bases at V and 6 bases at J, with 14 bases between the two ends. CDR3 nucleotides: TGTGCCAGTAGTATTGAGGCAGCCCGGGATGAAAAACTGTTTTTT. Protein product: CASSIEAARDEKLFF. Drawing the rest from reference TRBV19 and TRBJ1-4, the complete variable domain is DGGITQSPKYLFRKEGQNVTLSCEQNLNHDAMYWYRQDPGQGLRLIYYSQIVNDFQKGDIAEGYSVSREKKESFPLTVTSAQKNPTAFYLCASSIEAARDEKLFFGSGTQLSVL.

This clone came up once. The chain is built from TRBV11-1 and TRBJ2-1, with TRBD2 identical over 8 bases. J was trimmed by 3 bases and V by 5 bases; bases with no gene match: 0. Germline V gene lookup returns CDR1 SGHAT and CDR2 FQDESV (reference sequence). The CDR3 contains 13 residues. CDR3 nucleotides: TGTGCCAGCAGCGGGACTAGCTACAATGAGCAGTTCTTC. Translation: CASSGTSYNEQFF.

This chain connects TRBV19 to TRBJ1-5; 8 bases fit TRBD1. Germline trimming cut 5 bases from V and 2 bases from J; bases unmatched to any gene: 8. CDR3 length: 16 amino acids. Looked up from germline, CDR1 is LNHDA and CDR2 is SQIVND (reference sequence). The CDR3 bases are TGTGCCAGTAGTTCGGTTCCAGGGGGCGGCAATCAGCCCCAGCATTTT. Its translation: CASSSVPGGGNQPQHF.

The chain has TRBV5-1 and TRBJ1-1; no clear D. With 1 base removed from V and 5 bases from J, the gap between germline ends came to 9 bases. CDR3 length: 13 amino acids. Germline values: CDR1 SGHRS, CDR2 YFSETQ. The DNA for the CDR3 is TGCGCCAGCAGCTTGATGGAGGGAACTGAAGCTTTCTTT. This gives the protein CASSLMEGTEAFF.

The genes are TRBV6-5 and TRBJ2-3, with 9 bases fitting TRBD2. The length of the CDR3 is 14 residues. In germline, CDR1 is MNHEY, CDR2 SVGAGI. V lost 2 bases, J lost 4 bases, and 1 base stayed unmatched. CDR3 sequence: CASSYRTSADTQYF. The CDR3 DNA follows: TGTGCCAGCAGTTACAGGACTAGCGCAGATACGCAGTATTTT.

V gene TRBV27 combines with J gene TRBJ1-5; D is possibly TRBD1 (5 bases). The CDR3 consists of 15 residues. Germline values: CDR1 MNHEY, CDR2 SMNVEV (reference sequence). The ends were cut back, 7 bases at V and 4 bases at J, with 17 bases in the middle. The CDR3 loop reads CASTLSGAGNQPQHF. CDR3 nucleotides: TGTGCCAGCACCCTCTCCGGGGCGGGTAATCAGCCCCAGCATTTT.

The chain couples TRBV4-2 to TRBJ2-1; either TRBD1 or TRBD2 may supply D (7 bases each). This CDR3 has 15 amino acids. The germline V and J ends were trimmed by 1 base and 5 bases, with 12 bases remaining between them. Germline V lookup: CDR1 LGHNA, CDR2 YNFKEQ. Here the CDR3 DNA reads TGTGCCAGCAGCCAAGTGGCAGGGGGGGACAATGAGCAGTTCTTC. Amino acid sequence: CASSQVAGGDNEQFF.